These T cell receptor beta chains were read from a single sample in a study of blood T cell repertoires in COVID-19. Sequencing was performed with immunoSEQ multiplex PCR; in TCRdb, only in-frame clones are kept and a portion is missing. The sample has over 250,000 clones, around 86% seen once; the top ten hold about 9.8%. Sequenced input: peripheral blood. Receptors originate from a middle-aged man who had recovered from COVID-19. CDR3s include the opening cysteine and the closing phenylalanine or tryptophan. Fields, in order: J gene, V gene, clone size, D gene, CDR3 DNA, CDR3 protein. The D gene is left open where the match is weak. A clone size is listed for some rows: how often the clone was seen (once, few, many), or a class if it is expanded.

>TRBJ2-7|TRBV11-2|NA|TRBD2
TGTGCCAGCAGCCCAAGACTAGCGGGGGACAACTCCTACGAGCAGTACTTC
CASSPRLAGDNSYEQYF
>TRBJ2-7|TRBV25-1|NA|TRBD2
TGTGCCAGCAGTGATGGACTAGCGTTCGGCGAGCAGTACTTC
CASSDGLAFGEQYF
>TRBJ2-3|TRBV19|NA|TRBD2
TGTGCCAGTAGTCCAGCGGGGGTGTCAGATACGCAGTATTTT
CASSPAGVSDTQYF
>TRBJ2-1|TRBV4-3|NA|TRBD2
TGCGCCAGCAGCCAAGATGTCCTGGTAGCGGGGGTTTACAATGAGCAGTTCTTC
CASSQDVLVAGVYNEQFF
>TRBJ1-2|TRBV2|NA|NA
TGTGCCAGCAGTGATAAGCCCGCATACGGCTACACCTTC
CASSDKPAYGYTF
>TRBJ2-3|TRBV5-6|NA|NA
TGTGCCAGCAGCCCCCGGGCTAGCGCTAGCACAGATACGCAGTATTTT
CASSPRASASTDTQYF
>TRBJ1-2|TRBV6-4|NA|TRBD1
TGTGCCAGTCCCGGGACAGGGAACTATGGCTACACCTTC
CASPGTGNYGYTF
>TRBJ2-7|TRBV9|NA|TRBD2
TGTGCCAGCAGCGAGGGGACTAGCGGGACCTACGAGCAGTACTTC
CASSEGTSGTYEQYF
>TRBJ2-4|TRBV7-2|NA|NA
TGTGCCAGCAGAGCGGTGGGTGACAATCTGGGCAAAAACATTCAGTACTTC
CASRAVGDNLGKNIQYF
>TRBJ2-3|TRBV19|NA|TRBD2
TGTGCCAGTAGTTACGGACTAGCGGGGATAGATACGCAGTATTTT
CASSYGLAGIDTQYF
>TRBJ1-6|TRBV5-1|NA|NA
TGCGCCAGCAGCCGGGGGACCACGGGCTCACCCCTCCACTTT
CASSRGTTGSPLHF
>TRBJ2-7|TRBV11-2|NA|NA
TGTGCCAGCAGCTCCCTCTACGAGCAGTACTTC
CASSSLYEQYF
>TRBJ1-1|TRBV7-9|NA|NA
TGTGCCAGCAGTCGTGTGGAGCAGGGGATTGAAGCTTTCTTT
CASSRVEQGIEAFF
>TRBJ2-3|TRBV19|NA|NA
TGTGCCAGTAGAGCTGGACTAAGCCCGCAGTATTTT
CASRAGLSPQYF
>TRBJ2-3|TRBV7-2|once|TRBD2
TGTGCCAGCAGCTTACGCGGGAGCGCTAGCACAGATACGCAGTATTTT
CASSLRGSASTDTQYF
>TRBJ1-1|TRBV19|NA|NA
TGTGCCACCTCGACAGTTTTGAACACTGAAGCTTTCTTT
CATSTVLNTEAFF
>TRBJ2-2|TRBV3-1/TRBV3-2|NA|TRBD2
TGTGCCAGCAGCCAAGATGGTTTCAGCGGGAATGGCGGGGAGCTGTTTTTT
CASSQDGFSGNGGELFF
>TRBJ1-4|TRBV2|once|TRBD1
TGTGCCAGCAGCCCTCGACAGGGGATGGACGGGGCTAATGAAAAACTGTTTTTT
CASSPRQGMDGANEKLFF
>TRBJ1-2|TRBV10-3|NA|TRBD1
TGTGCCATCAGTCAACAGGGGTTGGGGGGTGATGGCTACACCTTC
CAISQQGLGGDGYTF
>TRBJ2-1|TRBV11-3|NA|TRBD2
TGTGCCAGCAGCTTGGGACTAGCGGGGGGGTACAATGAGCAGTTCTTC
CASSLGLAGGYNEQFF
>TRBJ1-2|TRBV11-2|NA|TRBD1
TGTGCCAGCAGCCAAAGGTCGGCAGGGGGCGAGTATGGCTACACCTTC
CASSQRSAGGEYGYTF
>TRBJ2-6|TRBV13|NA|NA
TGTGCCAGCAGCCCCCAGGGGCGCCGCTCTGGGGCCAACGTCCTGACTTTC
CASSPQGRRSGANVLTF
>TRBJ1-4|TRBV28|NA|NA
TGTGCCAGCAGTCCAGGAGGGGAGGGAAGGGGGGAAAAACTGTTTTTT
CASSPGGEGRGEKLFF
>TRBJ2-1|TRBV7-3|NA|NA
TGTGCCAGCAGCGCGCACCTCGCGGGCGTCAATGAGCAGTTCTTC
CASSAHLAGVNEQFF
>TRBJ1-5|TRBV7-2|NA|NA
TGTGCCAGCAGCTTACGGGGTGGCAATCAGCCCCAGCATTTT
CASSLRGGNQPQHF
>TRBJ1-2|TRBV6-5|NA|TRBD1
TGTGCCAGCTTCGGGACAGGGGCCTATGGCTACACCTTC
CASFGTGAYGYTF
>TRBJ2-7|TRBV25-1|few|NA
TGTGCCAGCAGTGCTCCAGGGTTCTCTTGGGAGCAGTACTTC
CASSAPGFSWEQYF
>TRBJ2-1|TRBV19|NA|NA
TGTGCCAGTAGTATGCAGGGGGGCTCCTACAATGAGCAGTTCTTC
CASSMQGGSYNEQFF
>TRBJ2-7|TRBV20-1|NA|NA
TGCAGTGCTAGTGACTCCCCCCACAACGAGCAGTACTTC
CSASDSPHNEQYF
>TRBJ1-1|TRBV19|NA|NA
TGTGCCAGTAGCTCGGGGGGCACTGAAGCTTTCTTT
CASSSGGTEAFF
>TRBJ1-5|TRBV5-6|NA|NA
TGTGCCAGCAGCTCGGGGGGACAGCCCCAGCATTTT
CASSSGGQPQHF
>TRBJ1-2|TRBV29-1|NA|NA
TGCAGCGTTGTTCTTACAGGGATGGGCGGCTACACCTTC
CSVVLTGMGGYTF
>TRBJ1-5|TRBV5-5|once|NA
TGTGCCAGCAGCTTGGGGGCAGGGCATAGCAATCAGCCCCAGCATTTT
CASSLGAGHSNQPQHF
>TRBJ2-2|TRBV29-1|once|TRBD2
TGCAGCGCCTCGGGACTAGCCGGCACCGGGGAGCTGTTTTTT
CSASGLAGTGELFF
>TRBJ2-5|TRBV7-7|NA|TRBD2
TGTGCCAGCAGCTTAGCTGGAGCGGGGGGGCCGGAGACCCAGTACTTC
CASSLAGAGGPETQYF
>TRBJ1-2|TRBV15|NA|TRBD1
TGTGCCACCAGCAGGGGTAGTCAGTTACAGGGGTCCAATTTCTATGGCTACACCTTC
CATSRGSQLQGSNFYGYTF
>TRBJ2-1|TRBV7-2|NA|TRBD2
TGTGCCAGCAGCTCCAGCGGGGGGAGTTCCTACAATGAGCAGTTCTTC
CASSSSGGSSYNEQFF
>TRBJ2-7|TRBV6-2/TRBV6-3|NA|NA
TGTGCCAGCAGTTACTTAGGGGTCTACGAGCAGTACTTC
CASSYLGVYEQYF
>TRBJ2-2|TRBV12-5|NA|TRBD1
TGTGCTAGTGGTTTGTCGACACAGGGGCCGAACACCGGGGAGCTGTTTTTT
CASGLSTQGPNTGELFF
>TRBJ1-1|TRBV18|NA|NA
TGTGCCAGCTCACCCCCGGGAGGTCAGAACACTGAAGCTTTCTTT
CASSPPGGQNTEAFF
>TRBJ2-1|TRBV4-2|NA|TRBD2
TGTGCCAGCAGCCAAGTACCGGGACTAGCGGGAGAGAAGAATGAGCAGTTCTTC
CASSQVPGLAGEKNEQFF
>TRBJ2-3|TRBV6-6|NA|NA
TGTGCCAGCAGTTACGGGGGGGCAAGCGGCACAGATACGCAGTATTTT
CASSYGGASGTDTQYF
>TRBJ1-4|TRBV5-1|NA|NA
TGCGCCAGCAGCCTACAACGGGTCGGCGGGAATGAAAAACTGTTTTTT
CASSLQRVGGNEKLFF
>TRBJ2-7|TRBV2|NA|NA
TGTGCCAGCAGTCCCACAGTGGTTGGCTCCTACGAGCAGTACTTC
CASSPTVVGSYEQYF
>TRBJ2-7|TRBV5-1|few|TRBD2
TGCGCCAGCAGCTTGGATGGTTTCGGGGGGTCCCCCTACGAGCAGTACTTC
CASSLDGFGGSPYEQYF
>TRBJ2-7|TRBV7-9|NA|TRBD1
TGTGCCAGCAGCTTAGTTGGGACAGCCTACGAGCAGTACTTC
CASSLVGTAYEQYF
>TRBJ2-1|TRBV13|NA|NA
TGTGCCAGCAGCTCCATAGCGAATACCTACAATGAGCAGTTCTTC
CASSSIANTYNEQFF
>TRBJ2-1|TRBV15|NA|TRBD2
TGTGCCACCAGCAGGACACTAGCGGGGGGCCCCAAGGAGCAGTTCTTC
CATSRTLAGGPKEQFF
>TRBJ1-6|TRBV11-2|NA|NA
TGTGCCAGCAGCCAATCAGGGCACAATTCACCCCTCCACTTT
CASSQSGHNSPLHF
>TRBJ2-7|TRBV18|NA|NA
TGTGCCAGCTCACCGCAATATGGAGGCTACTCCTACGAGCAGTACTTC
CASSPQYGGYSYEQYF
>TRBJ2-1|TRBV7-6|NA|TRBD2
TGTGCCAGCAGCAACCCGGCGGGAGGCTACAATGAGCAGTTCTTC
CASSNPAGGYNEQFF
>TRBJ1-5|TRBV27|NA|NA
TGTGCCAGCAGTTCACGCCGGGGGGGACTTAGCAATCAGCCCCAGCATTTT
CASSSRRGGLSNQPQHF
>TRBJ2-2|TRBV18|NA|NA
TGTGCCAGCTCACCGTCCTGGGAGCTGTTTTTT
CASSPSWELFF
>TRBJ2-7|TRBV2|NA|TRBD2
TGTGCCAGCACCCCCCGGGGGGTTGGCTACGAGCAGTACTTC
CASTPRGVGYEQYF
>TRBJ2-2|TRBV11-3|few|NA
TGTGCCAGCAGCGCCGAACGCTCAGGTTACACCGGGGAGCTGTTTTTT
CASSAERSGYTGELFF
>TRBJ1-6|TRBV19|NA|TRBD1
TGTGCCAGTAGTATGGCCCCTCCGGGACAGTTTAATTCACCCCTCCACTTT
CASSMAPPGQFNSPLHF
>TRBJ2-1|TRBV24-1|NA|TRBD2
TGTGCCACCAGTGATTTCACTTCGGCGGGAGGGATCAATGAGCAGTTCTTC
CATSDFTSAGGINEQFF